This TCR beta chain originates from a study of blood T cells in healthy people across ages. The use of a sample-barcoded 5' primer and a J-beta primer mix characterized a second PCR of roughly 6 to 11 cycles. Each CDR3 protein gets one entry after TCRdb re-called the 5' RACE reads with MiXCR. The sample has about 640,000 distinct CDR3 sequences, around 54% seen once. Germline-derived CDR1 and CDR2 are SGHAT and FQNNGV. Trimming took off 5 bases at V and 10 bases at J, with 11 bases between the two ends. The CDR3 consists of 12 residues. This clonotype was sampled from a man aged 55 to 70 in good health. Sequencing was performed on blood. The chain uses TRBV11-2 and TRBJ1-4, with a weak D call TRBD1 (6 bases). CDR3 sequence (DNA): TGTGCCAGCAGCCCGGAGGGGGGAAAACTGTTTTTT. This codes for CASSPEGGKLFF.